These T cell receptor beta chains were read from a single sample in a study of early T cells in non-severe SARS-CoV-2 infection. From the 5' RACE reads, TCRdb called clonotypes with MiXCR, one entry per CDR3 protein. This table holds about 44,000 distinct CDR3 sequences, 23% found once. Here the sequenced sample was whole blood, taken at baseline. The source is an adult who was a healthcare worker with PCR-confirmed SARS-CoV-2 infection or an uninfected control (not recorded which). CDR3s include the opening cysteine and the closing phenylalanine or tryptophan. Fields, in order: CDR3 length, clone size, V gene, D gene, J gene, CDR3 protein, CDR3 DNA. The D gene is left open where the match is weak. Clone size, where shown, is once, few, many, or a class for clones that have expanded.

15	few	TRBV5-5	NA	TRBJ1-1	CASSSWRTMNTEAFF	TGTGCCAGCAGCTCTTGGAGGACCATGAACACTGAAGCTTTCTTT
12	few	TRBV6-5	NA	TRBJ2-7	CASSLTGGEQYF	TGTGCCAGCAGCTTGACAGGAGGCGAGCAGTACTTC
11	many	TRBV7-2	NA	TRBJ2-3	CASSRMDTQYF	TGTGCCAGCAGCCGAATGGATACGCAGTATTTT
15	NA	TRBV11-2	NA	TRBJ2-7	CASGSPGASDYEQYF	TGTGCCAGCGGCTCCCCAGGGGCTAGCGACTACGAGCAGTACTTC
14	few	TRBV5-5	TRBD1	TRBJ2-5	CASSPSGQGETQYF	TGTGCCAGCAGCCCGTCGGGACAGGGAGAGACCCAGTACTTC
13	NA	TRBV7-9	NA	TRBJ1-3	CASSLPGGNTIYF	TGTGCCAGCAGTTTGCCGGGTGGAAACACCATATATTTT
14	NA	TRBV9	TRBD1	TRBJ1-4	CASSEGTDGEKLFF	TGTGCCAGCAGCGAGGGGACAGATGGGGAAAAACTGTTTTTT
17	NA	TRBV7-9	TRBD1	TRBJ2-2	CASSYPSDRVPTGELFF	TGTGCCAGCAGCTACCCCTCAGACAGGGTACCCACCGGGGAGCTGTTTTTT
13	medium-sized	TRBV27	NA	TRBJ1-4	CASGPGTNEKLFF	TGTGCCAGCGGACCGGGAACTAATGAAAAACTGTTTTTT
16	many	TRBV11-2	TRBD1	TRBJ2-7	CASSPLAGQGAYEQYF	TGTGCCAGCAGCCCCTTGGCGGGACAGGGGGCTTACGAGCAGTACTTC
13	few	TRBV4-3	NA	TRBJ2-5	CASSYGIQETQYF	TGCGCCAGCAGCTACGGGATCCAAGAGACCCAGTACTTC
15	NA	TRBV5-8	NA	TRBJ2-1	CASSLWLLSVDEQFF	TGTGCCAGCAGCTTGTGGCTATTAAGCGTCGACGAGCAGTTCTTC
17	few	TRBV29-1	TRBD1	TRBJ2-3	CSVDWAEQGASTDTQYF	TGCAGCGTTGATTGGGCTGAACAGGGGGCGAGCACAGATACGCAGTATTTT
17	NA	TRBV7-8	TRBD2	TRBJ2-1	CASSLRSGLAGNDEQFF	TGTGCCAGCAGCTTGAGATCGGGACTAGCGGGGAATGATGAGCAGTTCTTC
14	NA	TRBV29-1	NA	TRBJ2-3	CSVEGFDGTDTQYF	TGCAGCGTTGAAGGGTTTGACGGCACAGATACGCAGTATTTT